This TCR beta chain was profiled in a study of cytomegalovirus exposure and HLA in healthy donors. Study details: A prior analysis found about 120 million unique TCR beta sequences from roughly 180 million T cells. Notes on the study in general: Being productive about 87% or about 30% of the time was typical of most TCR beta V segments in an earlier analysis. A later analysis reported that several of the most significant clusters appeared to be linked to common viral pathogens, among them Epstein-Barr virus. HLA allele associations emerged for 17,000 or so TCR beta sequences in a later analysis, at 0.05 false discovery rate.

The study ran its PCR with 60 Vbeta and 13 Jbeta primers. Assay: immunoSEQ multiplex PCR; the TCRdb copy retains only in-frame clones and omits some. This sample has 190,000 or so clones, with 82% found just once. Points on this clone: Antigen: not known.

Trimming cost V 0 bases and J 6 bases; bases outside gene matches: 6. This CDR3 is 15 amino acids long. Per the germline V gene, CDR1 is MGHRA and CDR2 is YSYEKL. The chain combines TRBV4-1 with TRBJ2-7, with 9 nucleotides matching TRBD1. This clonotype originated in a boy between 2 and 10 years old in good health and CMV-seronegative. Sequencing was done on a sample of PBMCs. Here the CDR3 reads CASSQEAQGAPEQYF. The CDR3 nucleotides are TGCGCCAGCAGCCAAGAAGCACAGGGGGCGCCCGAGCAGTACTTC.